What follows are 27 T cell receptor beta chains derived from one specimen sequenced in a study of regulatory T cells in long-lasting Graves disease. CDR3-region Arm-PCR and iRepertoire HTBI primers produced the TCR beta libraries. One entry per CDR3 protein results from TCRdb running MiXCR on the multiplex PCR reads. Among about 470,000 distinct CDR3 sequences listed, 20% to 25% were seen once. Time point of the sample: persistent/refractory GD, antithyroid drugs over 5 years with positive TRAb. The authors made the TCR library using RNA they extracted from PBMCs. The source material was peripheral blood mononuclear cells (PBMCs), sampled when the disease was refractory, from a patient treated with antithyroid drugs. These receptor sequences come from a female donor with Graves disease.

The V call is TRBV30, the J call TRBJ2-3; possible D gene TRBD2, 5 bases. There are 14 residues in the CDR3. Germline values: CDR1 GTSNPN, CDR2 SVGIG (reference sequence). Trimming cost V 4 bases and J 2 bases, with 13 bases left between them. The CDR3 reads CAWKPGGITDTQYF. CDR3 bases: TGTGCCTGGAAACCAGGAGGAATCACAGATACGCAGTATTTT.

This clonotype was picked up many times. The CDR3 region has the DNA TGTGCCAGCAGCTTGAGAGGGCCTGAGTATGCACTAGCCAAAAACATTCAGTACTTC. Its translation: CASSLRGPEYALAKNIQYF. The rearrangement links TRBV11-2 to TRBJ2-4, with a weak D call TRBD2 (5 bases). Germline V gene lookup returns CDR1 SGHAT and CDR2 FQNNGV. Trimming removed 3 bases from V and 0 bases from J, with 21 bases in between. This CDR3 spans 19 amino acids.

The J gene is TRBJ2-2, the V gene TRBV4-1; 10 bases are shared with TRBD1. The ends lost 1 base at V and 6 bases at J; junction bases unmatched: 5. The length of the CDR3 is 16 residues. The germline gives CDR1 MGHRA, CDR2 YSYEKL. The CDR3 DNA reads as TGCGCCAGCAGCCAAGGGGACAGGGGAATATCCGGGGAGCTGTTTTTT. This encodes CASSQGDRGISGELFF.

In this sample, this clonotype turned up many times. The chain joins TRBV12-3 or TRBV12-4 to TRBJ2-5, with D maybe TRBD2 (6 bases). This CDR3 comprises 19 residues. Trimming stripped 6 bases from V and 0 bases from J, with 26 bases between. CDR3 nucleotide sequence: TGTGCCAGCAGCCACGACTCTAGCGACTTAGTAGCAGACCAAGAGACCCAGTACTTC. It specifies CASSHDSSDLVADQETQYF.

The CDR3 coding sequence is TGTGCCACTAAGGGTGGACAGGGACCTGCCTACGAGCAGTACTTC. This codes for CATKGGQGPAYEQYF. The chain has TRBV10-3 and TRBJ2-7; 8 positions agree with TRBD1. After removal of 10 bases from V and 2 bases from J, the junction contained 13 bases not matched to a gene. From germline, CDR1 is ENHRY and CDR2 SYGVKD. The CDR3 contains 15 residues.

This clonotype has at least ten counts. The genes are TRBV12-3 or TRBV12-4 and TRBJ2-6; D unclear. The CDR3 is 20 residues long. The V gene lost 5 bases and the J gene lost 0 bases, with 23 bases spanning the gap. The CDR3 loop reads CASSPPDPRLPFSGANVLTF. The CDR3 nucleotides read TGTGCCAGCAGTCCCCCCGATCCGAGGCTGCCCTTCTCTGGGGCCAACGTCCTGACTTTC.

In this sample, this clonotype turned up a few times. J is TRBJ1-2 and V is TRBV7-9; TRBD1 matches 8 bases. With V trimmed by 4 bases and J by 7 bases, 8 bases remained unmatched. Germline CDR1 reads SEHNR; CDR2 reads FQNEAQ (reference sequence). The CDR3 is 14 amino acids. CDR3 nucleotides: TGTGCCAGCAGCTCACCCATGGACAGGGTTGGCTACACCTTC. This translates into CASSSPMDRVGYTF.

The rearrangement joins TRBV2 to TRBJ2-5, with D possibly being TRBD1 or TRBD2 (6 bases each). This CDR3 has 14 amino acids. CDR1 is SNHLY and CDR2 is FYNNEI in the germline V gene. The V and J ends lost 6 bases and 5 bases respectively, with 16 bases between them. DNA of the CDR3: TGTGCCAGCAGAGATCGGGGGCGAGGGGAGACCCAGTACTTC. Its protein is CASRDRGRGETQYF.

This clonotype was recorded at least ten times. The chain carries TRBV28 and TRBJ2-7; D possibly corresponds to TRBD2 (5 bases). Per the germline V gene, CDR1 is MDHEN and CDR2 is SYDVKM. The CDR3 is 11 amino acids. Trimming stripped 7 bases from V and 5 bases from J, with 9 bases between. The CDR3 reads CASTGMNEQYF. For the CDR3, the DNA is TGTGCCAGCACGGGGATGAACGAGCAGTACTTC.

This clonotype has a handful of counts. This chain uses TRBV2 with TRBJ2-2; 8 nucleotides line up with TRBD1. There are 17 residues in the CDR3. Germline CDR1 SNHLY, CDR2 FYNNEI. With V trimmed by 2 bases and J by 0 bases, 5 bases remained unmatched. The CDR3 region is CASSENRGRANTGELFF. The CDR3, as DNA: TGTGCCAGCAGTGAAAACAGGGGGAGAGCGAACACCGGGGAGCTGTTTTTT.

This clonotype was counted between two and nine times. Here the CDR3 reads CASSTTGVKEAFF. CDR3 nucleotide sequence: TGCGCCAGCAGCACCACAGGGGTCAAAGAAGCTTTCTTT. This rearrangement joins TRBV5-1 to TRBJ1-1; TRBD1 matches at 7 bases. CDR1 is SGHRS, CDR2 YFSETQ, per germline. The trim removed 4 bases at V and 8 bases at J, leaving 8 bases unmatched. The CDR3 sequence is 13 residues long. Combining the CDR3 with reference TRBV5-1 and TRBJ1-1 gives the whole variable domain KAGVTQTPRYLIKTRGQQVTLSCSPISGHRSVSWYQQTPGQGLQFLFEYFSETQRNKGNFPGRFSGRQFSNSRSEMNVSTLELGDSALYLCASSTTGVKEAFFGQGTRLTVV.

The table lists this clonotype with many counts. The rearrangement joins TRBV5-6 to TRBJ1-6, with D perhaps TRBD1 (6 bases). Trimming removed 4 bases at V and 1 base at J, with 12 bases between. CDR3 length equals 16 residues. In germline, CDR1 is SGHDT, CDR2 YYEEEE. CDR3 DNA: TGTGCCAGCAGCCCCGAGGGGGGGTCCTATAATTCACCCCTCCACTTT. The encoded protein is CASSPEGGSYNSPLHF.

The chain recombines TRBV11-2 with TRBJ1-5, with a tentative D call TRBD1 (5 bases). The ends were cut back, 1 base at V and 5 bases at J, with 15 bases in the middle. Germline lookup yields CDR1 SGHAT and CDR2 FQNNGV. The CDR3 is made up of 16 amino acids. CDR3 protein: CASSLGPGMGHQPQHF. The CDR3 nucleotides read TGTGCCAGCAGCTTAGGGCCCGGGATGGGGCATCAGCCCCAGCATTTT.

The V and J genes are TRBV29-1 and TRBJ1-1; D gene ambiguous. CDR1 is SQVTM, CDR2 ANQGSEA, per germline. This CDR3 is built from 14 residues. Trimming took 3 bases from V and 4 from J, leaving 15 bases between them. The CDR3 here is CSVEVSGRFTEAFF. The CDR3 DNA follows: TGCAGCGTTGAGGTCTCAGGACGCTTCACTGAAGCTTTCTTT.

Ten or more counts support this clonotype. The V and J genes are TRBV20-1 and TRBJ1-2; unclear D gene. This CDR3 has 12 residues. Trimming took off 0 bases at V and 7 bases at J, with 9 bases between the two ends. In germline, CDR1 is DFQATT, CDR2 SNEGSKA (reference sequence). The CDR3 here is CSARDLTVGYTF. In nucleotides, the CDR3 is TGCAGTGCTAGAGATCTAACAGTTGGCTACACCTTC.

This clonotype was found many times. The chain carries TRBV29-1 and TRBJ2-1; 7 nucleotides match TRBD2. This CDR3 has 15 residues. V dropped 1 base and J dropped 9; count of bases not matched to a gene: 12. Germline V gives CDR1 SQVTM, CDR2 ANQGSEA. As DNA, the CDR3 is TGCAGCGTTGAAGCAGTAGGGACTACCTTGAGTGAGCAGTTCTTC. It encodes CSVEAVGTTLSEQFF.

CDR3 nucleotide sequence: TGTGCCAGCAGTCTACTACAGGGGGCTCAGCCCCAGCATTTT. Protein sequence: CASSLLQGAQPQHF. This sequence joins TRBV6-2 or TRBV6-3 and TRBJ1-5; 9 bases are a match to TRBD1. V trimming: 5 bases; J trimming: 6 bases; junction bases outside the gene matches: 5. CDR3 length: 14 amino acids. Germline CDR1 MNHEY, CDR2 SVGEGT.

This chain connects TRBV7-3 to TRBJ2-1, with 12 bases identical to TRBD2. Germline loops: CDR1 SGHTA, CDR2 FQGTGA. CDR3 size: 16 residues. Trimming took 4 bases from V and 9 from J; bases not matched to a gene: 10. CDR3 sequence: CASSSSSGGGRGEQFF. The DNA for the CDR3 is TGTGCCAGCAGCTCGTCTAGCGGGGGGGGCCGGGGTGAGCAGTTCTTC.

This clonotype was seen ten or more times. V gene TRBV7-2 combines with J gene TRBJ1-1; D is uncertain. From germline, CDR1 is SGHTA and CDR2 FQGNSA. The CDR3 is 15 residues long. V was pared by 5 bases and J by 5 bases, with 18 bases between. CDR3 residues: CASSLGPAYGTEAFF. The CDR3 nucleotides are TGTGCCAGCAGCCTCGGGCCGGCGTATGGAACTGAAGCTTTCTTT.

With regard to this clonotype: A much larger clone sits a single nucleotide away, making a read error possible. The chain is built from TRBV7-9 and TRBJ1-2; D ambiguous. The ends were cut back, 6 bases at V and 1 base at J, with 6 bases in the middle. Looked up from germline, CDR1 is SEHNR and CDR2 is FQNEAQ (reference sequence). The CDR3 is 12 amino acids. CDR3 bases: TGTGCCAGCAGGGCGAATAACTATGGCTACACCTTC. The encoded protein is CASRANNYGYTF.

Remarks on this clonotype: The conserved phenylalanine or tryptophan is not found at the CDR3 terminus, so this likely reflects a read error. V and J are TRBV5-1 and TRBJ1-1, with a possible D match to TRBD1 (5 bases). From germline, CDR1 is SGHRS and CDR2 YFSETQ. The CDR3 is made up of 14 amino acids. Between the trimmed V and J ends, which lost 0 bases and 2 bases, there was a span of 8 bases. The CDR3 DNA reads TGCGCCAGCAGCTTGGTCGGGGGAAACACTGAAGCTTTCCTT. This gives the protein CASSLVGGNTEAFL.

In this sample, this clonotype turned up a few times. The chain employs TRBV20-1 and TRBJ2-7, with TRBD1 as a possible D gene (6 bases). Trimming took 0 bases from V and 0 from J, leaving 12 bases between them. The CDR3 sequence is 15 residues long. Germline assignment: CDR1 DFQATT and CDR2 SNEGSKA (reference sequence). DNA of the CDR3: TGCAGTGCTAGAGATCCGGGACACTTCTCCTACGAGCAGTACTTC. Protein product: CSARDPGHFSYEQYF.

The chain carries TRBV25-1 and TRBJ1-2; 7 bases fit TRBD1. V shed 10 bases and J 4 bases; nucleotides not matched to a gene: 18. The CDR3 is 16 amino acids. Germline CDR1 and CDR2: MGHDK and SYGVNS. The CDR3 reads CATMGVKTGEVYGYTF. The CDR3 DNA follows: TGTGCCACCATGGGGGTAAAAACAGGGGAGGTCTATGGCTACACCTTC.

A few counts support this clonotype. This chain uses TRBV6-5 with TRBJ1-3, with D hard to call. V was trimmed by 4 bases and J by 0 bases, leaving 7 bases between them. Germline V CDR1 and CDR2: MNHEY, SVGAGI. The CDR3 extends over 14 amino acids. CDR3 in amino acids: CASSFRNSGNTIYF. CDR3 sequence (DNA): TGTGCCAGCAGTTTCCGAAACTCTGGAAACACCATATATTTT.

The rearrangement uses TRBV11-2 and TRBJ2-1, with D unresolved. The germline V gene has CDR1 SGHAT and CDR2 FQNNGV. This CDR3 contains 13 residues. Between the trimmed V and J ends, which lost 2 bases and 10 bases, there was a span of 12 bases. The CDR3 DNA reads TGTGCCAGCAGCTTACGACCCGGGCAGGAGCAGTTCTTC. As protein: CASSLRPGQEQFF.

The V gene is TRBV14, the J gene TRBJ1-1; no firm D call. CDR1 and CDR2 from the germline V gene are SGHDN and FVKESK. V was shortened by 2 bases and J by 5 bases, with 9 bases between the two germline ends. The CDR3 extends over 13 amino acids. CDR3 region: CASSQLVETEAFF. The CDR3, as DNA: TGTGCCAGCAGCCAACTGGTGGAGACTGAAGCTTTCTTT.

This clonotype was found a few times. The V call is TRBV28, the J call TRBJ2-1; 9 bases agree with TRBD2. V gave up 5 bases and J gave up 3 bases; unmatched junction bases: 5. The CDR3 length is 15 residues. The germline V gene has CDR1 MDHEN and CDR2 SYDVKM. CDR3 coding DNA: TGTGCCAGCAGTCGGACTAGCGATAACTACAATGAGCAGTTCTTC. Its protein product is CASSRTSDNYNEQFF.